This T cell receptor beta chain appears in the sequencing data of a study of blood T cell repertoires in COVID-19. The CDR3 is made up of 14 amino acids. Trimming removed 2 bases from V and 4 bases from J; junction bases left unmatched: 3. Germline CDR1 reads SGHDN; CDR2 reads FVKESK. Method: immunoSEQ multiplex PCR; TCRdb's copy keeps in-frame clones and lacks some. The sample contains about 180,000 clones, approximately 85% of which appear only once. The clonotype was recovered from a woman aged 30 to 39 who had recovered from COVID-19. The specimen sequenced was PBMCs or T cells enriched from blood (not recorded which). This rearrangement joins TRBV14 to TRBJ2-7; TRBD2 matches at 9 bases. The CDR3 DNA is TGTGCCAGCAGCCAATTCCTAGCGGGGTACGAGCAGTACTTC. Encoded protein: CASSQFLAGYEQYF. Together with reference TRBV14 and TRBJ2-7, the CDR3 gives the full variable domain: EAGVTQFPSHSVIEKGQTVTLRCDPISGHDNLYWYRRVMGKEIKFLLHFVKESKQDESGMPNNRFLAERTGGTYSTLKVQPAELEDSGVYFCASSQFLAGYEQYFGPGTRLTVT.